The present TCR beta chain was sequenced within a study of T cell changes during pregnancy in multiple sclerosis. TCRdb's table, derived via immunoSEQ multiplex PCR, lists solely in-frame clones and lacks some. In the table there are about 26,000 clones, roughly nine tenths of which are singletons. V shed 3 bases and J shed 0 bases, with 9 bases lying between them. Germline assignment: CDR1 MDHEN and CDR2 SYDVKM. This CDR3 has 14 amino acids. The chain has TRBV28 and TRBJ2-7; D ambiguous. The TCR sequence derives from a female donor with multiple sclerosis, enrolled in a pregnancy study. The sequencing used CD8+ T cells from peripheral blood mononuclear cells, collected in the second trimester of pregnancy. The CDR3 DNA follows: TGTGCCAGCAGTTTGCAGGCCTCCTCCTACGAGCAGTACTTC. Its protein product is CASSLQASSYEQYF.